This entry lists 18 T cell receptor beta chains sequenced from one sample in a study of regulatory T cells in long-lasting Graves disease. Stated time point: newly diagnosed GD, antithyroid drugs for less than 3 months. Preparation of the TCR library used RNA extracted from PBMCs. Building the TCR beta libraries relied on iRepertoire HTBI primers, and CDR3 regions underwent Arm-PCR. TCRdb called the multiplex PCR reads again in MiXCR, with one record for every CDR3 protein. The table has 360,000 or so distinct CDR3 sequences, 15% to 20% seen once; the top ten hold roughly a fifth. The same sample was also used in a study of T cells in Graves' hyperthyroidism and ophthalmopathy.

Sequencing was performed on peripheral blood mononuclear cells (PBMCs), taken at new diagnosis, from a patient treated with antithyroid drugs. Receptors originate from a woman between 18 and 29 years old with Graves disease.

This clonotype was counted many times. This chain uses TRBV7-2 with TRBJ2-5; 10 nucleotides line up with TRBD2. This CDR3 spans 16 amino acids. Per germline, CDR1 SGHTA and CDR2 FQGNSA. V lost 8 bases to trimming and J lost 5 bases; unmatched junction nucleotides: 14. The CDR3 coding sequence is TGTGCCAGCGCATTAGCGGGGGGCCCATCTAGGGAGACCCAGTACTTC. Translation: CASALAGGPSRETQYF.

This clonotype was recorded a few times. The chain couples TRBV5-1 to TRBJ2-2; 8 bases are shared with TRBD2. The V gene's germline CDR1 is SGHRS and CDR2 YFSETQ. Trimming removed 1 base from V and 0 bases from J; junction bases left unmatched: 2. The CDR3 is 16 amino acids. The CDR3 sequence is CASSLRGGSNTGELFF. Written as DNA, the CDR3 is TGCGCCAGCAGCTTGCGGGGGGGTTCGAACACCGGGGAGCTGTTTTTT.

This clonotype occurred many times. This chain links TRBV12-5 with TRBJ2-2; D gene unclear. The V end was cut by 1 base, the J end by 0 bases, with 6 bases between. The CDR3 is 15 amino acids. CDR1 is LGHNT, CDR2 FRNRAP, per germline. CDR3 DNA: TGTGCTAGTGGTTTGGGGTTCACGAACACCGGGGAGCTGTTTTTT. Its translation: CASGLGFTNTGELFF.

V and J are TRBV6-1 and TRBJ2-6; D not resolved. From germline, CDR1 is MNHNS and CDR2 SASEGT. The V and J ends lost 4 bases and 2 bases respectively, with 9 bases between them. The CDR3 is made up of 15 amino acids. The CDR3 nucleotides read TGTGCCAGCAGTGCGGGTGGTCCTGGGGCCAACGTCCTGACTTTC. Residues: CASSAGGPGANVLTF.

The sample holds many counts of this clonotype. The chain couples TRBV5-8 to TRBJ2-7; TRBD1 aligns across 8 bases. The CDR3 is 16 residues long. Losses at the gene ends were 6 bases for V and 5 bases for J; bases not matched to a gene: 16. CDR1 SGHTS and CDR2 YDEGEE come from the germline V gene. Written as DNA, the CDR3 is TGTGCCAGCATCATTCCCCCGGACAGGGAGGTCCACGAGCAGTACTTC. Its translation: CASIIPPDREVHEQYF.

The sample holds many counts of this clonotype. The rearrangement uses TRBV5-1 and TRBJ2-7; D is ambiguous. The germline V gene encodes CDR1 SGHRS and CDR2 YFSETQ. Trimming shortened V by 1 base and J by 2 bases, and 16 bases separated the two germline ends. This CDR3 spans 16 amino acids. The CDR3 DNA is TGCGCCAGCAGCTTGCCTAAGAGGCAGGCAACCTACGAGCAGTACTTC. Translation gives CASSLPKRQATYEQYF.

This clonotype occurred a few times. The chain couples TRBV13 to TRBJ2-1, with TRBD2 matching 14 bases. With V trimmed by 1 base and J by 7 bases, 9 bases remained unmatched. CDR1 PRHDT and CDR2 FYEKMQ come from the germline V gene (reference sequence). The CDR3 covers 18 residues. Here the CDR3 reads CASSLVSTSGGARNEQFF. The CDR3, as DNA: TGTGCCAGCAGCTTAGTTTCGACTAGCGGGGGGGCTCGGAATGAGCAGTTCTTC.

This clonotype was seen more than once but under ten times. V is TRBV20-1 and J is TRBJ1-5, with 7 bases identical to TRBD1. CDR1 is DFQATT, CDR2 SNEGSKA, per germline (reference sequence). V lost 5 bases and J lost 4; bases outside the gene matches: 20. This CDR3 contains 18 residues. The CDR3 bases are TGCAGTGCTCTTAAAGGGGCCGACAGGGCCTATTCAAATCAGCCCCAGCATTTT. This translates into CSALKGADRAYSNQPQHF.

In this sample, this clonotype turned up many times. V and J are TRBV18 and TRBJ2-1, with 15 bases aligning to TRBD2. The ends lost 5 bases at V and 4 bases at J; junction bases unmatched: 6. CDR1 and CDR2 (germline): KGHSH, LQKENI. This CDR3 is 17 amino acids long. CDR3 region: CASSSGLAGGPYNEQFF. The DNA of the CDR3 is TGTGCCAGCTCATCCGGACTAGCGGGGGGGCCGTACAATGAGCAGTTCTTC.

CDR3 DNA: TGTGCCAGTAGTATAGGTCGGACTAGACAAGAGACCCAGTACTTC. It yields the protein CASSIGRTRQETQYF. V and J are TRBV19 and TRBJ2-5; 7 nucleotides agree with TRBD2. V lost 1 base to trimming and J lost 2 bases; unmatched junction nucleotides: 4. This CDR3 has 15 amino acids. Per germline, CDR1 LNHDA and CDR2 SQIVND (reference sequence). The full variable domain, completed using reference TRBV19 and TRBJ2-5, is DGGITQSPKYLFRKEGQNVTLSCEQNLNHDAMYWYRQDPGQGLRLIYYSQIVNDFQKGDIAEGYSVSREKKESFPLTVTSAQKNPTAFYLCASSIGRTRQETQYFGPGTRLLVL.

Worth noting for this clonotype: Since a far larger clone is one base different, this is likely a read error. V usage is TRBV7-9 and J usage is TRBJ2-1, with D tentatively TRBD2 (6 bases). With 5 bases removed from V and 10 bases from J, the gap between germline ends came to 18 bases. Germline lookup yields CDR1 SEHNR and CDR2 FQNEAQ (reference sequence). This CDR3 is built from 14 residues. This CDR3 reads CASSRRGNSYEQFF. Written as DNA, the CDR3 is TGTGCCAGCAGCCGCCGGGGGAACTCCTACGAGCAGTTCTTC.

J is TRBJ2-1 and V is TRBV5-4, with D perhaps being TRBD1 or TRBD2 (5 bases each). V was trimmed by 0 bases and J by 9 bases, leaving 10 bases between them. The CDR3 is made up of 13 amino acids. CDR1 is SGHNT and CDR2 is YYREEE in the germline V gene (reference sequence). The DNA for the CDR3 is TGTGCCAGCAGCTTGGTAACCGGGGCTGAGCAGTTCTTC. Protein sequence: CASSLVTGAEQFF. Full variable domain (rest looked up from reference TRBV5-4 and TRBJ2-1): ETGVTQSPTHLIKTRGQQVTLRCSSQSGHNTVSWYQQALGQGPQFIFQYYREEENGRGNFPPRFSGLQFPNYSSELNVNALELDDSALYLCASSLVTGAEQFFGPGTRLTVL.

At least ten counts were recorded for this clonotype. V and J are TRBV2 and TRBJ2-1, with D tentatively TRBD2 (6 bases). V dropped 5 bases and J dropped 11 bases, with 13 bases sitting between them. CDR3 size: 12 residues. Germline loops: CDR1 SNHLY, CDR2 FYNNEI. In nucleotides, the CDR3 is TGTGCCAGCAGTTGGGCGGGGAAGCAGCAGTTCTTC. Amino acid sequence: CASSWAGKQQFF.

The chain is built from TRBV20-1 and TRBJ1-1, with a tentative D call TRBD1 (6 bases). Germline CDR1 is DFQATT and CDR2 is SNEGSKA (reference sequence). This CDR3 comprises 13 residues. Trimming stripped 3 bases from V and 11 bases from J, with 19 bases between. In DNA, the CDR3 is TGCAGTGCTAGGAGGGGGGGGGATCTTCGGGCTTTCTTT. Its translation: CSARRGGDLRAFF.

This clonotype was found many times. V gene TRBV28 combines with J gene TRBJ1-5; D is undetermined. Germline V gives CDR1 MDHEN, CDR2 SYDVKM. This CDR3 region has 14 residues. Trimming removed 4 bases at V and 0 bases at J, with 7 bases between. The CDR3 loop reads CASSWTSSNQPQHF. In DNA form, the CDR3 reads TGTGCCAGCAGTTGGACGAGTAGCAATCAGCCCCAGCATTTT. The whole variable domain, filled in from reference TRBV28 and TRBJ1-5, reads DVKVTQSSRYLVKRTGEKVFLECVQDMDHENMFWYRQDPGLGLRLIYFSYDVKMKEKGDIPEGYSVSREKKERFSLILESASTNQTSMYLCASSWTSSNQPQHFGDGTRLSIL.

There are many counts of this clonotype. J is TRBJ1-2 and V is TRBV13, with 9 bases lining up with TRBD1. The CDR3 spans 13 residues. Germline values: CDR1 PRHDT, CDR2 FYEKMQ (reference sequence). V dropped 4 bases and J dropped 8; count of bases not matched to a gene: 5. The CDR3 DNA sequence: TGTGCCAGCAGCTCGGGACAGGGAAGAGGCTACACCTTC. It codes for CASSSGQGRGYTF. The full variable domain, rest sourced from reference TRBV13 and TRBJ1-2, is AAGVIQSPRHLIKEKRETATLKCYPIPRHDTVYWYQQGPGQDPQFLISFYEKMQSDKGSIPDRFSAQQFSDYHSELNMSSLELGDSALYFCASSSGQGRGYTFGSGTRLTVV.

This clonotype was detected ten times or more. The V gene is TRBV3-1, the J gene TRBJ2-1; D is perhaps TRBD2 (6 bases). The length of the CDR3 is 14 residues. V shed 1 base and J shed 6 bases, with 10 bases lying between them. CDR1 is LGHDT, CDR2 YNNKEL, per germline (reference sequence). CDR3 in DNA: TGTGCCAGCAGCCAAGTCGGGGGTGTCAATGAGCAGTTCTTC. Translated: CASSQVGGVNEQFF.

V is TRBV27 and J is TRBJ2-1; 8 nucleotides match TRBD2. J gave up 9 bases and V 3 bases, and 13 bases lay outside the gene matches. Per the germline V gene, CDR1 is MNHEY and CDR2 is SMNVEV (reference sequence). The CDR3 consists of 16 residues. The CDR3 loop is CASSFLLREGRCEQFF. The CDR3 DNA sequence: TGTGCCAGCAGTTTCCTCCTACGGGAGGGCCGGTGTGAGCAGTTCTTC.